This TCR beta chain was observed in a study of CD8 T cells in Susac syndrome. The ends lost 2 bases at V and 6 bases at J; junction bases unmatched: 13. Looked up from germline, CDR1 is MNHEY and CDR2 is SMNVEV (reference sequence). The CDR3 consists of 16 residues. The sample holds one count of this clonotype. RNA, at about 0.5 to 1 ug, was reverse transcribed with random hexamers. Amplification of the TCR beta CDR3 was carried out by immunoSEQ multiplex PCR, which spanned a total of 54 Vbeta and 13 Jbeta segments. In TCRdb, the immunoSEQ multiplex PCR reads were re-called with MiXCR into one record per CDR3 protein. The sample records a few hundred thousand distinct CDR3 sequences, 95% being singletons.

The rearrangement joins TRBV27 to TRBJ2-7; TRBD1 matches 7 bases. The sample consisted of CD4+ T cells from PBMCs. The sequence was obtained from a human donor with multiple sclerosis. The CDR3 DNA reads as TGTGCCAGCAGTTTAGTCGGGGACAGTCATCCGACCGAGCAGTACTTC. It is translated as CASSLVGDSHPTEQYF.